Here is one T cell receptor (beta chain) with its context. The data were produced by immunoSEQ multiplex PCR, yet TCRdb's version contains in-frame clones alone and is incomplete. This sample yields about 100,000 clones, of which 86% are seen a single time; roughly 1.7% belongs to the top ten. The ends lost 7 bases at V and 15 bases at J; junction bases unmatched: 9. Germline V gene lookup returns CDR1 MNHEY and CDR2 SVGAGI. CDR3 length equals 13 residues. This record comes from a study of blood T cell repertoires in COVID-19. About the research overall: The samples span acute and convalescent COVID-19 from the United States, Italy and Spain.

The clonotype comes from a man older than 75 with acute or convalescent COVID-19. V gene TRBV6-5 combines with J gene TRBJ2-1; 13 positions agree with TRBD2. Sample: peripheral blood. CDR3 amino acids: CASNKLAGGPWFF. DNA for the CDR3: TGTGCCAGCAACAAACTAGCGGGAGGGCCGTGGTTCTTC.